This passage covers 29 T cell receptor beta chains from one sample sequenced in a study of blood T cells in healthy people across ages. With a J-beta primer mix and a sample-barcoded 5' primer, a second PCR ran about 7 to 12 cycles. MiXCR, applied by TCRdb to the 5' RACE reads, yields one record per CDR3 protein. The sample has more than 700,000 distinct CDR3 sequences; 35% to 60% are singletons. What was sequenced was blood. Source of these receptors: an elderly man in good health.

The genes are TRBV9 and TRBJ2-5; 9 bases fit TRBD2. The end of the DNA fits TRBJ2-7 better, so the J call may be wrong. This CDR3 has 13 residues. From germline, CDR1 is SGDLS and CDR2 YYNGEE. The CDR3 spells CASSSGLAVEQYF. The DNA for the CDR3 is TGTGCCAGCAGCTCGGGACTAGCTGTCGAGCAGTACTTC.

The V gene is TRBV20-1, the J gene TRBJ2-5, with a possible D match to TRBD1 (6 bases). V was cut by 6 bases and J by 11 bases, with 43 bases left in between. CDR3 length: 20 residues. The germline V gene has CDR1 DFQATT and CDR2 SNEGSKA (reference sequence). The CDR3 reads CSASGQRTAELNTRLVEQYF. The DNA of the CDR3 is TGCAGTGCATCTGGGCAAAGGACAGCCGAACTTAATACTCGCTTGGTGGAGCAGTACTTC.

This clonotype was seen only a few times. In nucleotides, the CDR3 is TGCGCCAGCAGCTTGGATGGGGCAGGGAATTACGAGCAGTACTTC. Translation: CASSLDGAGNYEQYF. The chain couples TRBV5-1 to TRBJ2-7; D is possibly TRBD1 (5 bases). V was cut by 0 bases and J by 4 bases, with 14 bases left in between. Germline V gene lookup returns CDR1 SGHRS and CDR2 YFSETQ. CDR3 length equals 15 residues.

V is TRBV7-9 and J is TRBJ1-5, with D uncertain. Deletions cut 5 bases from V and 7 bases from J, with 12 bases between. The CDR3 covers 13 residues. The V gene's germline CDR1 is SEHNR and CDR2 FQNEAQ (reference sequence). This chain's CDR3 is CASSPLNEQPQHF. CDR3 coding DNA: TGTGCCAGCAGCCCTTTGAATGAACAGCCCCAGCATTTT.

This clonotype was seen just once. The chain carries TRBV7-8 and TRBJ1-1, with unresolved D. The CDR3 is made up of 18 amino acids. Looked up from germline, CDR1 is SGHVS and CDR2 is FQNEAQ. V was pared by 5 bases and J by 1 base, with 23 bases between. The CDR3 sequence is CASSPPPGVLPGNTEAFF. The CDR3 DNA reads TGTGCCAGCAGCCCTCCACCCGGTGTCCTCCCCGGGAACACTGAAGCTTTCTTT.

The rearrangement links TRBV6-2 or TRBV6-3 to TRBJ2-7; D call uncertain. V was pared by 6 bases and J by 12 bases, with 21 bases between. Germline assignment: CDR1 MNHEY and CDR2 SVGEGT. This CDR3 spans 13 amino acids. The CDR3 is CASRPSTSRTAYF. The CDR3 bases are TGTGCCAGCAGACCCTCGACTTCGAGAACTGCGTACTTC.

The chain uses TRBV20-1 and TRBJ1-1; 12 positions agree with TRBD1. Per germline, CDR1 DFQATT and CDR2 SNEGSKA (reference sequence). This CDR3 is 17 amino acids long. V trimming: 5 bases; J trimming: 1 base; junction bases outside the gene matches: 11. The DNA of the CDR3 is TGCAGTGCTCCTGACCCGGGACAGGGGGCTGGGAACACTGAAGCTTTCTTT. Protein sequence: CSAPDPGQGAGNTEAFF.

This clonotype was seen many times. CDR3 in amino acids: CAISESKSSGELFF. The CDR3 region has the DNA TGTGCCATCAGTGAGTCGAAGTCGTCCGGGGAGCTGTTTTTT. The chain uses TRBV10-3 and TRBJ2-2; D is undetermined. The CDR3 is 14 amino acids. Looked up from germline, CDR1 is ENHRY and CDR2 is SYGVKD. Trimming took 0 bases from V and 6 from J, leaving 8 bases between them.

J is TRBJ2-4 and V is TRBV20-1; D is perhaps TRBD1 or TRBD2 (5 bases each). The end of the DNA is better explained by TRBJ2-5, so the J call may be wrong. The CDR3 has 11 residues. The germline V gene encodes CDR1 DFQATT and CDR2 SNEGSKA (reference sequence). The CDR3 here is CSSGPQETQYF. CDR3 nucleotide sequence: TGCAGTTCGGGACCACAGGAGACCCAGTACTTC.

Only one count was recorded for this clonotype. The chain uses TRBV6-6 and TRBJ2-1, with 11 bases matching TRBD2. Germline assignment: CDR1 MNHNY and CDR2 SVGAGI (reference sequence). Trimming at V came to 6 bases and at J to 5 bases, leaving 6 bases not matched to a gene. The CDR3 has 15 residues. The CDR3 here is CASSPSGRNDNEQFF. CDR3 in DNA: TGTGCCAGCAGCCCTAGCGGGAGGAACGACAATGAGCAGTTCTTC.

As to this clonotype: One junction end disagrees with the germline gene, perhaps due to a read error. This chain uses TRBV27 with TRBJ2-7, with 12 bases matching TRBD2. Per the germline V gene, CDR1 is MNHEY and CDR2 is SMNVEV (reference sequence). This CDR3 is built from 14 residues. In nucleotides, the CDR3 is TGTGCCGGCAGACTAGCGGGAGCACCCTACGAGCAGTACTTC. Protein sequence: CAGRLAGAPYEQYF.

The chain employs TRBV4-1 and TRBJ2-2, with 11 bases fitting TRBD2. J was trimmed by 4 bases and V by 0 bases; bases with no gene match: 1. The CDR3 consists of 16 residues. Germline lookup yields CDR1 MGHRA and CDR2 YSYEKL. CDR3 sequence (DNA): TGCGCCAGCAGCCAAGAACTAGCGGGAGCCACCGGGGAGCTGTTTTTT. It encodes CASSQELAGATGELFF.

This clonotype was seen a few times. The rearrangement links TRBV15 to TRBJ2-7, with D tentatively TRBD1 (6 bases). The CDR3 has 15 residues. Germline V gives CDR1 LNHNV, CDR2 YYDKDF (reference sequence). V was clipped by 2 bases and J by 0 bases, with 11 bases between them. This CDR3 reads CATSRPGDNSYEQYF. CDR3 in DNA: TGTGCCACCAGCAGACCCGGGGACAACTCCTACGAGCAGTACTTC.

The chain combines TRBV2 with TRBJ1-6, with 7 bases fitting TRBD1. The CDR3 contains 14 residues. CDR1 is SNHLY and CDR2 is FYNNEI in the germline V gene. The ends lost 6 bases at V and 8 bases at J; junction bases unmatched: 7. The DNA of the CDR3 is TGTGCCAGCAGGAGAAGGACAGGAGATTCACCCCTCCACTTT. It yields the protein CASRRRTGDSPLHF.

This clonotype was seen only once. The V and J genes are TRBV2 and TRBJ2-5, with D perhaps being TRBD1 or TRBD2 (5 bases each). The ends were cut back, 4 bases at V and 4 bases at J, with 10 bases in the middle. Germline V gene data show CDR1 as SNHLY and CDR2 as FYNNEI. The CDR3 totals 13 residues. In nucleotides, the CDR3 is TGTGCCAGCAGTGCCAGGGAGCTAGAGACCCAGTACTTC. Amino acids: CASSARELETQYF.

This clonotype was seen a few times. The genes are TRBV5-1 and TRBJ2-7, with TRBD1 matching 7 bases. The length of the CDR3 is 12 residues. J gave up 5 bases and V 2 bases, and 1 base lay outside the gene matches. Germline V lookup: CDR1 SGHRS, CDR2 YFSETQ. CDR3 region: CASSFDRDEQYF. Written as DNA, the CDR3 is TGCGCCAGCAGCTTTGACAGGGACGAGCAGTACTTC.

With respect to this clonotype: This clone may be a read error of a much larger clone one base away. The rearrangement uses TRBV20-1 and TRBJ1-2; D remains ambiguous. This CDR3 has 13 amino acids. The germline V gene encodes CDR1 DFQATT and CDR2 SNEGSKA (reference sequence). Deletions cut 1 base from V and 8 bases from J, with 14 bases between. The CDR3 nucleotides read TGCAGTGCTAGAGCCGAGCTAGTCGAAGGCTACACCTTC. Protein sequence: CSARAELVEGYTF.

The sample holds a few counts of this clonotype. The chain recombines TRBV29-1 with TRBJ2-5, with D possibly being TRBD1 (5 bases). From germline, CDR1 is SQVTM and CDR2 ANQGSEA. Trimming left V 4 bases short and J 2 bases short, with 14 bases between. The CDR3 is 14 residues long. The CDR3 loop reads CSVARGRRQETQYF. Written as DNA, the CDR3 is TGCAGCGTTGCAAGGGGCCGAAGGCAAGAGACCCAGTACTTC.

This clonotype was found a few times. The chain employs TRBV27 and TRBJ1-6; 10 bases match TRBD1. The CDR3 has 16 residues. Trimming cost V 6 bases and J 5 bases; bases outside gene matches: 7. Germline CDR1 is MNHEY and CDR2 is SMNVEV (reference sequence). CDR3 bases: TGTGCCAGCAGCAGAAGACAGGGGGCCCATAATTCACCCCTCCACTTT. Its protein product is CASSRRQGAHNSPLHF.

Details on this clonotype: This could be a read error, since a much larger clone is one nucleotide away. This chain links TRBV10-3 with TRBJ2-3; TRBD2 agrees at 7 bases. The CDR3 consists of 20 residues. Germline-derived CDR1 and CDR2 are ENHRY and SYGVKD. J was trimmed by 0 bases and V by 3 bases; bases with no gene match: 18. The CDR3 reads CAISDPSSGIQRESTDTQYF. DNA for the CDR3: TGTGCCATCAGTGACCCTTCCTCGGGGATACAGCGGGAAAGCACAGATACGCAGTATTTT.

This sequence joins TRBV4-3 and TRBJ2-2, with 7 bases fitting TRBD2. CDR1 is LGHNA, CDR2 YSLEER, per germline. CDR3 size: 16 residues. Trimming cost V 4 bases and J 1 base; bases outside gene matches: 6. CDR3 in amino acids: CASSLRVAGNTGELFF. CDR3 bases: TGCGCCAGCAGCCTCAGGGTAGCGGGGAACACCGGGGAGCTGTTTTTT.

In DNA form, the CDR3 reads TGTGCCAGCAGTCCGCTAGTAACCAAAAACATTCAGTACTTC. Protein sequence: CASSPLVTKNIQYF. The gene calls are TRBV6-6 and TRBJ2-4; D is unresolved. Germline loops: CDR1 MNHNY, CDR2 SVGAGI (reference sequence). The ends were cut back, 5 bases at V and 2 bases at J, with 10 bases in the middle. CDR3 length: 14 residues.

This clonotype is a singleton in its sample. The CDR3 DNA follows: TGTGCCAGCAGTGATGGACTAGTTATGGGGGAGCAGTTCTTC. Translating it yields CASSDGLVMGEQFF. The rearrangement joins TRBV25-1 to TRBJ2-1; 7 bases are a match to TRBD2. Germline trimming cut 3 bases from V and 10 bases from J; bases unmatched to any gene: 9. Germline V CDR1 and CDR2: MGHDK, SYGVNS. The CDR3 has 14 amino acids.

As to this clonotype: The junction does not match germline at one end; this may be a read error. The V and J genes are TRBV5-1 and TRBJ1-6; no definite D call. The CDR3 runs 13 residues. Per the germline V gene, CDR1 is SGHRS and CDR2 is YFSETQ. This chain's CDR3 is CASREAYNPPLHF. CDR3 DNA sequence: TGCGCCAGCCGAGAAGCCTATAATCCACCCCTCCACTTT.

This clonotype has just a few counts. CDR3: CASSLGLSKGGYTF. CDR3 sequence (DNA): TGTGCCAGCAGCTTGGGACTTTCAAAGGGTGGCTACACCTTC. The chain carries TRBV7-8 and TRBJ1-2, with TRBD1 as a possible D gene (5 bases). Trimming stripped 3 bases from V and 7 bases from J, with 15 bases between. The CDR3 consists of 14 residues. Germline V gene sequence: CDR1 SGHVS, CDR2 FQNEAQ.

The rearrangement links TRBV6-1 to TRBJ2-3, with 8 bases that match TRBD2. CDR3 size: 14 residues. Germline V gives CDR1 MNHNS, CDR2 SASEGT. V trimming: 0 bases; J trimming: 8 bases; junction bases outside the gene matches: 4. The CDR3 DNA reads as TGTGCCAGCAGTGAAGCGAGCGGGAGCACTACGCAGTATTTT. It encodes CASSEASGSTTQYF.

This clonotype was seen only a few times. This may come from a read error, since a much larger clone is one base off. The CDR3 here is CASSFDRAPCEQYF. The CDR3 DNA follows: TGTGCCAGCAGTTTTGACAGGGCTCCCTGCGAGCAGTACTTC. This chain links TRBV12-3 or TRBV12-4 with TRBJ2-5; 7 bases line up with TRBD1. The J call may not be correct, given that the DNA end is closer to TRBJ2-7. CDR3 length: 14 amino acids.

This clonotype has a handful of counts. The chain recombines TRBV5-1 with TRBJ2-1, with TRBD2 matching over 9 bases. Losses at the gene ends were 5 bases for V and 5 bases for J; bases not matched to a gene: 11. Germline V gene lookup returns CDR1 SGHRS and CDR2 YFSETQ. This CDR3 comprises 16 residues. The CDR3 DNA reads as TGCGCCAGCAGTATAACCGGGACTAGCAGCAACAATGAGCAGTTCTTC. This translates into CASSITGTSSNNEQFF.

The CDR3 region has the DNA TGTGCCAGCAGTTACTCTCAGGGGGGCCATGCGGACGCTTTCTTT. Amino acids: CASSYSQGGHADAFF. The chain joins TRBV6-6 to TRBJ1-1; the match to TRBD1 covers 7 bases. The V gene end was trimmed by 0 bases and the J gene end by 11 bases; junction bases not matched to a gene: 12. The CDR3 runs 15 residues. From germline, CDR1 is MNHNY and CDR2 SVGAGI (reference sequence).